This T cell receptor beta chain was captured by sequencing in a study of blood T cell repertoires in COVID-19. Study as a whole: The United States, Italy and Spain provided the acute and convalescent COVID-19 samples. T cells, B-cell-depleted T cells, or PBMCs supplied cDNA or gDNA.

This CDR3 region has 15 residues. V lost 4 bases and J lost 0; bases outside the gene matches: 3. Germline-derived CDR1 and CDR2 are SGHRS and YFSETQ. Original processing methods: Estimation of nucleated cell counts relied on the amplification of reference gene primers. TCRdb's table, derived via immunoSEQ multiplex PCR, lists solely in-frame clones and lacks some. The V and J calls and the clone size are those of that table, but D and trimming were determined from the DNA. The sample lists about 320,000 clones, around 90% occurring once. The sample was peripheral blood. This sequence originates from a man aged 18 to 29 who had recovered from COVID-19. V gene TRBV5-1 combines with J gene TRBJ2-1; 8 positions agree with TRBD2. The CDR3 DNA reads as TGCGCCAGCAGCGCAACTAGCGGCTCCTACAATGAGCAGTTCTTC. Amino acids: CASSATSGSYNEQFF.